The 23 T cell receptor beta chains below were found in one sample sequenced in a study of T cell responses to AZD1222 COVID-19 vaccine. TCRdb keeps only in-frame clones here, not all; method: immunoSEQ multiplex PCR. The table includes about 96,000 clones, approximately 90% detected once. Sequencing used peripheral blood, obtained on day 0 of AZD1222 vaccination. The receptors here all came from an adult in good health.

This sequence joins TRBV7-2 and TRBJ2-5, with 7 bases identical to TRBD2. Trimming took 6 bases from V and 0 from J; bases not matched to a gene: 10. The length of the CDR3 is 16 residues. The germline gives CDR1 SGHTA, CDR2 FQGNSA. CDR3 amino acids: CASSHSGVTYQETQYF. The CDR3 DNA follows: TGTGCCAGCAGTCACAGCGGGGTAACTTACCAAGAGACCCAGTACTTC.

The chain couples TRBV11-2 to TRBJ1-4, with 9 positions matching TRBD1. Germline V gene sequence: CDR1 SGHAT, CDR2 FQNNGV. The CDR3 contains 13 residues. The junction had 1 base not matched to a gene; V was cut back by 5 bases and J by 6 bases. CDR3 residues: CASSRDRDEKLFF. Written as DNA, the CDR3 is TGTGCCAGCAGCCGGGACAGGGATGAAAAACTGTTTTTT.

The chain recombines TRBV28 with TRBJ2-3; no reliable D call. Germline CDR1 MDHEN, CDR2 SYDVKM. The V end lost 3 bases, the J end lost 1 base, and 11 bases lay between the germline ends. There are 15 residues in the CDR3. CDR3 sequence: CASSLVFAGTDTQYF. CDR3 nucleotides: TGTGCCAGCAGTTTGGTCTTCGCGGGCACAGATACGCAGTATTTT.

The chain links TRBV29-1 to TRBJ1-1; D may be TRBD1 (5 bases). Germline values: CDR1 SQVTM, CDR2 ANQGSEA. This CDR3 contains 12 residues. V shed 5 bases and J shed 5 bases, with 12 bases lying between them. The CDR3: CSVHGGGTEAFF. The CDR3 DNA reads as TGCAGCGTTCATGGGGGGGGGACTGAAGCTTTCTTT.

This chain's CDR3 is CASSQDGTGGNTIYF. CDR3 coding DNA: TGTGCCAGCAGCCAAGACGGGACGGGAGGAAACACCATATATTTT. The J gene is TRBJ1-3, the V gene TRBV3-1 (or the pseudogene TRBV3-2); D may be TRBD1 (5 bases). This CDR3 region has 15 residues. Trimming took 0 bases from V and 4 from J, leaving 10 bases between them. CDR1 is LGHDT and CDR2 is YNNKEL in the germline V gene (reference sequence).

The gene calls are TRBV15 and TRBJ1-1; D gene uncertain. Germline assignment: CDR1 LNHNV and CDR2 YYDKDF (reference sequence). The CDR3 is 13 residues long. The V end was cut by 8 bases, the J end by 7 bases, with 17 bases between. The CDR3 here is CATSPRREGEAFF. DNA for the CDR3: TGTGCCACCTCCCCCCGTCGGGAGGGTGAAGCTTTCTTT.

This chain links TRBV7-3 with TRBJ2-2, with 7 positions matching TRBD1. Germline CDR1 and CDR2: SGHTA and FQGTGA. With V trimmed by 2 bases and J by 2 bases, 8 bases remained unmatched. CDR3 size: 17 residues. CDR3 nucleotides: TGTGCCAGCAGCTTAGTTTCAACAGGGGATAACACCGGGGAGCTGTTTTTT. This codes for CASSLVSTGDNTGELFF.

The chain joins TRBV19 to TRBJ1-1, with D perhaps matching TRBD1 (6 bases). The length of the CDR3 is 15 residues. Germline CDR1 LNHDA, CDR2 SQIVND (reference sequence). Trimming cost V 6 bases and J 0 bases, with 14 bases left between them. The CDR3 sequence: CASSRDRTVNTEAFF. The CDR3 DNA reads TGTGCCAGTAGCCGAGACCGGACAGTGAACACTGAAGCTTTCTTT. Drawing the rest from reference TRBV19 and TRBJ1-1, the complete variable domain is DGGITQSPKYLFRKEGQNVTLSCEQNLNHDAMYWYRQDPGQGLRLIYYSQIVNDFQKGDIAEGYSVSREKKESFPLTVTSAQKNPTAFYLCASSRDRTVNTEAFFGQGTRLTVV.

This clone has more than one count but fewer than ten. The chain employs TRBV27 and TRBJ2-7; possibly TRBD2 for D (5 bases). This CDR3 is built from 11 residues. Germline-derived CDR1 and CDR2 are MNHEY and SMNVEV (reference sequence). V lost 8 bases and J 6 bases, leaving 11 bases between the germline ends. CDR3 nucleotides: TGTGCCAGCGGGGAGAAGGGCGAGCAGTACTTC. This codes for CASGEKGEQYF.

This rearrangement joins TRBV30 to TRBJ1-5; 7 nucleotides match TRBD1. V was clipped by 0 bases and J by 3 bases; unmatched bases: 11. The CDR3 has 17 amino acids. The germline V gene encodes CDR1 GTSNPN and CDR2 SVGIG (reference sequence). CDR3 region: CAWSVFQGGNYNQPQHF. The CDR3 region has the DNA TGTGCCTGGAGTGTATTTCAGGGGGGGAATTACAATCAGCCCCAGCATTTT.

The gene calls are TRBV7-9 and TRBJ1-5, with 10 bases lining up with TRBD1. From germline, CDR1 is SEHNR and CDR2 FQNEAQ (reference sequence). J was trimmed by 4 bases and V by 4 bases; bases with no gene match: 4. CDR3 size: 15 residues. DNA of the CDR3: TGTGCCAGCAGCTGGGACAGGGGCCAGAATCAGCCCCAGCATTTT. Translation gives CASSWDRGQNQPQHF.

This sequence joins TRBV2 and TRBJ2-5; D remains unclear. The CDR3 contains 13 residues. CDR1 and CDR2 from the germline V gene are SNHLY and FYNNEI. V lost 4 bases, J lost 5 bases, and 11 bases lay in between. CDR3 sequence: CASSGGSRETQYF. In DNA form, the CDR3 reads TGTGCCAGCAGTGGGGGTAGCCGTGAGACCCAGTACTTC.

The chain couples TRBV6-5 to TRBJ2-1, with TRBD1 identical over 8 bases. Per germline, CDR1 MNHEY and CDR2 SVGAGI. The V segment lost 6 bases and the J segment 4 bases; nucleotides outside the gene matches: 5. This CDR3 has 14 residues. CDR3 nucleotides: TGTGCCAGCAGAGGACAGGGAGAATACAATGAGCAGTTCTTC. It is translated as CASRGQGEYNEQFF.

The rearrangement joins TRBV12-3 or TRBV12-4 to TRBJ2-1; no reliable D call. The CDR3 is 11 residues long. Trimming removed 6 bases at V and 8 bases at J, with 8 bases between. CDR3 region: CASRYRDEQFF. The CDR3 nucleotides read TGTGCCAGCAGATACCGGGATGAGCAGTTCTTC.

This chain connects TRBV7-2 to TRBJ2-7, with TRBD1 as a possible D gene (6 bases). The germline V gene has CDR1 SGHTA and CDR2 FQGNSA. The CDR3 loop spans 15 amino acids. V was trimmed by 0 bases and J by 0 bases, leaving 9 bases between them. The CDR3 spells CASSLARGISYEQYF. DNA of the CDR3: TGTGCCAGCAGCTTAGCGAGGGGGATCTCCTACGAGCAGTACTTC.

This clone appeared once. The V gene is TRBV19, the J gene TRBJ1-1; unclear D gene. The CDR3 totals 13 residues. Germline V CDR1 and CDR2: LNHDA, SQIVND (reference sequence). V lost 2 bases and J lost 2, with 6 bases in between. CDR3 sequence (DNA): TGTGCCAGTAGTATACAGCGCAACACTGAAGCTTTCTTT. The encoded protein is CASSIQRNTEAFF.

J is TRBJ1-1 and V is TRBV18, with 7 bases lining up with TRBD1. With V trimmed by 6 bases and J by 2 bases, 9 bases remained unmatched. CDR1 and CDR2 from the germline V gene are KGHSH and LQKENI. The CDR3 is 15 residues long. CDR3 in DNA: TGTGCCAGCTCGGCAACAGGGGTTTCTAACACTGAAGCTTTCTTT. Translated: CASSATGVSNTEAFF. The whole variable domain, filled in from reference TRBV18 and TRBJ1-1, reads NAGVMQNPRHLVRRRGQEARLRCSPMKGHSHVYWYRQLPEEGLKFMVYLQKENIIDESGMPKERFSAEFPKEGPSILRIQQVVRGDSAAYFCASSATGVSNTEAFFGQGTRLTVV.

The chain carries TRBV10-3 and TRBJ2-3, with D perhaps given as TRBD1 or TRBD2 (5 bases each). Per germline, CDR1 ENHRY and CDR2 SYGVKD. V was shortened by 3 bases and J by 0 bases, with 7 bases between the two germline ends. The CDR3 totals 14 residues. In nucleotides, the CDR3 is TGTGCCATCAGTGAAAGGGACAGCACAGATACGCAGTATTTT. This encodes CAISERDSTDTQYF.

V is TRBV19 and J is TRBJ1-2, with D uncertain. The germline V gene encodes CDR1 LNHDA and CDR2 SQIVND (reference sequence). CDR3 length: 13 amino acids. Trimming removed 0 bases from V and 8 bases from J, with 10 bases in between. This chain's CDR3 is CASSIDPTGGYTF. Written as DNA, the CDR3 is TGTGCCAGTAGTATAGACCCCACTGGAGGCTACACCTTC.

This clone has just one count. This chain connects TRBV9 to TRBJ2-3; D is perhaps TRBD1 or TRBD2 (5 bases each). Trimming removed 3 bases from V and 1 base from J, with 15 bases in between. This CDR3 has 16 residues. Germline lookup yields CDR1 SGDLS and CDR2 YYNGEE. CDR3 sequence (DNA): TGTGCCAGCAGCGCTCTTCCCGGGGCAGGCACAGATACGCAGTATTTT. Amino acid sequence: CASSALPGAGTDTQYF.

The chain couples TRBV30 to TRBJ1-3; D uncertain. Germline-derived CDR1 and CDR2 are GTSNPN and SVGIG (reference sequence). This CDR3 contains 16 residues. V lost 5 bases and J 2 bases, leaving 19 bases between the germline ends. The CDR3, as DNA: TGTGCCTGGGACGCTCGGTTTGGCGTTGCTGGAAACACCATATATTTT. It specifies CAWDARFGVAGNTIYF.

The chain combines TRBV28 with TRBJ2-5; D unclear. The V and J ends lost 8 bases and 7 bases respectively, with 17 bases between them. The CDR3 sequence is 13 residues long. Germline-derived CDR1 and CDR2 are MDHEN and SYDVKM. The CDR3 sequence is CASGFSSGRTQYF. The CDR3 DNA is TGTGCCAGCGGATTTTCGTCGGGTCGGACCCAGTACTTC.

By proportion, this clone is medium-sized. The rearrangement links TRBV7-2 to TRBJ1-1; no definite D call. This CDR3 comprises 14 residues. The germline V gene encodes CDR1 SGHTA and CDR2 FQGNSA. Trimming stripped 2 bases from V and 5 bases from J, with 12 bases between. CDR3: CASSLMGPGTEAFF. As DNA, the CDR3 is TGTGCCAGCAGCTTAATGGGCCCGGGGACTGAAGCTTTCTTT.